The rows below give T cell receptor beta chains drawn from one sample of a study of OX40 agonist ivuxolimab in advanced cancers. TCRdb's table, derived via immunoSEQ multiplex PCR, lists solely in-frame clones and lacks some. This table has 60,000 or so clones, roughly 84% appearing once. Specimen: CD4+ or CD8+ T cells sorted from blood, collected in a trial of the OX40 agonist ivuxolimab. The receptor set was obtained from an adult with an advanced solid tumor such as melanoma, head and neck, liver or kidney cancer. CDR3s include the opening cysteine and the closing phenylalanine or tryptophan. D genes are given only for firm matches. Size tells how often a clone was seen (once, few, many) or the class of an expanded clone, and some rows leave it out.

CASSLERQETQYF,TGTGCCAGCAGCTTGGAACGCCAAGAGACCCAGTACTTC,TRBJ2-5,TRBV7-8,NA,NA
CASSSGTGDGYTF,TGCGCCAGCAGCTCCGGGACAGGGGATGGCTACACCTTC,TRBJ1-2,TRBV5-1,TRBD1,NA
CASSKGQVQPQHF,TGTGCCAGCAGCAAGGGACAAGTTCAGCCCCAGCATTTT,TRBJ1-5,TRBV27,NA,NA
CASSLGAMNTEAFF,TGCGCCAGCAGCTTGGGGGCCATGAACACTGAAGCTTTCTTT,TRBJ1-1,TRBV5-1,NA,NA
CASSIIGSSYQPQHF,TGTGCCAGTAGTATAATTGGCAGCTCTTATCAGCCCCAGCATTTT,TRBJ1-5,TRBV19,NA,NA
CAWSETSINQPQHF,TGTGCCTGGAGCGAGACAAGCATCAATCAGCCCCAGCATTTT,TRBJ1-5,TRBV30,NA,once
CASSPQVLWDGGEGVGSEQFF,TGCGCCAGCAGCCCGCAAGTTCTTTGGGACGGAGGGGAGGGAGTCGGCAGCGAGCAGTTCTTC,TRBJ2-1,TRBV4-3,TRBD2,NA
CASSESQREGREVF,TGCGCCAGCAGTGAGTCACAGCGGGAGGGCCGCGAGGTCTTC,TRBJ2-1,TRBV10-2,TRBD2,NA
CASPPRVGTENLNTEAFF,TGTGCCAGCCCGCCTCGAGTTGGGACAGAGAACCTGAACACTGAAGCTTTCTTT,TRBJ1-1,TRBV28,TRBD1,NA
CASSISLGTADTQYF,TGTGCCAGTAGTATTAGCTTGGGTACGGCAGATACGCAGTATTTT,TRBJ2-3,TRBV19,NA,NA
CASSRSSQETQYF,TGTGCCAGTAGTCGGTCCAGCCAAGAGACCCAGTACTTC,TRBJ2-5,TRBV19,NA,NA
CASMDRGNAEAFF,TGTGCCAGCATGGACAGGGGAAACGCTGAAGCTTTCTTT,TRBJ1-1,TRBV2,TRBD1,few
CASSSGSVQETQYF,TGCGCCAGCAGCTCGGGGTCAGTGCAAGAGACCCAGTACTTC,TRBJ2-5,TRBV5-1,NA,once
CASSTGSSDPTDTQYF,TGCGCCAGCAGTACGGGGTCTAGCGACCCCACAGATACGCAGTATTTT,TRBJ2-3,TRBV5-1,NA,NA
CAISPTSSGELFF,TGTGCCATCAGTCCTACTAGCTCCGGGGAGCTGTTTTTT,TRBJ2-2,TRBV10-3,NA,NA
CASSIRQGKLYYEQYF,TGTGCCAGTAGCATCCGTCAGGGGAAACTGTACTACGAGCAGTACTTC,TRBJ2-7,TRBV19,NA,NA
CASSLGGSRGQYF,TGTGCCAGCAGCTTAGGTGGGTCTAGGGGGCAGTACTTC,TRBJ2-7,TRBV7-2,NA,NA
CASSGPGTGHVRAFF,TGTGCCAGCAGCGGCCCCGGGACAGGCCACGTGAGAGCTTTCTTT,TRBJ1-1,TRBV5-4,TRBD1,NA
CASSGATQDTQYF,TGTGCCAGTAGTGGAGCGACGCAAGATACGCAGTATTTT,TRBJ2-3,TRBV19,NA,NA
CASSTTSVETQYF,TGTGCCAGCAGCACCACTAGCGTAGAGACCCAGTACTTC,TRBJ2-5,TRBV7-8,TRBD2,NA
CASSLWSDNEQFF,TGTGCCAGCAGCTTATGGTCAGACAATGAGCAGTTCTTC,TRBJ2-1,TRBV11-3,NA,NA
CASSFSMQGFYEQYF,TGTGCCAGCAGCTTTAGTATGCAGGGATTCTACGAGCAGTACTTC,TRBJ2-7,TRBV11-2,NA,NA
CASSLDPGIQETQYF,TGTGCCAGCAGCTTAGACCCGGGGATCCAAGAGACCCAGTACTTC,TRBJ2-5,TRBV7-9,NA,NA
CASSLGQSLYEQYF,TGTGCCAGCAGCTTGGGGCAGAGCCTTTACGAGCAGTACTTC,TRBJ2-7,TRBV5-4,NA,NA
CASSSGTGSGYTF,TGTGCCAGCAGTTCCGGGACAGGGAGCGGCTACACCTTC,TRBJ1-2,TRBV6-5,TRBD1,medium-sized
CASSLGAGTGELFF,TGCGCCAGCAGCTTGGGGGCAGGGACCGGGGAGCTGTTTTTT,TRBJ2-2,TRBV5-1,NA,NA
CASSHSGRSPYEQYF,TGTGCCAGCAGCCATAGCGGGAGGTCGCCCTACGAGCAGTACTTC,TRBJ2-7,TRBV5-6,TRBD2,NA